A selection of T cell receptor beta chains follows, all from one sample in a study of siplizumab effects on memory and regulatory T cells. TCRdb's copy holds only in-frame clones and misses some; the assay was immunoSEQ multiplex PCR. This sample has 80,000 to 130,000 clones, with approximately 91% found just once. The sample consisted of CD4+ T cells sorted from blood. The receptors shown here come from a human donor in good health. Some clones in this sample may be carry-over from other donors' samples. Both conserved end residues are part of each CDR3. Fields, in order: CDR3 DNA, CDR3 protein, clone size, J gene, V gene, D gene. A D gene is named only where the DNA matches it firmly. A clone size is listed for some rows: how often the clone was seen (once, few, many), or a class if it is expanded.

TGTGCCTGGGGAATCGGGCCTCTTAACCTGAACTATGGCTACACCTTC,CAWGIGPLNLNYGYTF,.,TRBJ1-2,TRBV30,.
TGTGCCAGCAGCTTAGGTTCCGGGACAGGGAGCAATCAGCCCCAGCATTTT,CASSLGSGTGSNQPQHF,once,TRBJ1-5,TRBV7-9,TRBD1
TGTGCCAGCAGTCCCGCGAAGGGGGTTTTCGAGCAGTACTTC,CASSPAKGVFEQYF,once,TRBJ2-7,TRBV6-5,.
TGTGCCAGCATTCCCTCGACAGCTTCTAACTATGGCTACACCTTC,CASIPSTASNYGYTF,.,TRBJ1-2,TRBV6-1,.
TGTGCCAGCACTCCTGGACAGAACACTGAAGCTTTCTTT,CASTPGQNTEAFF,.,TRBJ1-1,TRBV28,.
TGCGCCAGCAGCTTGAGGGGGGAGACCCAGTACTTC,CASSLRGETQYF,.,TRBJ2-5,TRBV5-1,.
TGCGCCAGCAGCCACGAACCGGGACTAGCGGGAGTTTGGAACACCGGGGAGCTGTTTTTT,CASSHEPGLAGVWNTGELFF,.,TRBJ2-2,TRBV4-1,TRBD2
TGTGCCAGCAGCGTCGGACAGGGTAGAGCAACTAATGAAAAACTGTTTTTT,CASSVGQGRATNEKLFF,once,TRBJ1-4,TRBV9,TRBD1
TGTGCCAGCAGCTCTCAGACAGGGGGCTACGAGCAGTACTTC,CASSSQTGGYEQYF,.,TRBJ2-7,TRBV7-2,TRBD1
TGTGCAAGTCGCTTAAAGTGTAGGACTAGCGGGAGGGTATACAATGAGCAGTTCTTC,CASRLKCRTSGRVYNEQFF,.,TRBJ2-1,TRBV12-2,.
TGTGCCAGCAGCTTAGGGGGAGAAAGCAATCAGCCCCAGCATTTT,CASSLGGESNQPQHF,.,TRBJ1-5,TRBV7-9,.
TGTGCCTGGAGTGAACCTATTATCATGGACAGGGGCTACGAGCAGTACTTC,CAWSEPIIMDRGYEQYF,.,TRBJ2-7,TRBV30,TRBD1
TGTGCCAGCAGTGAATTGGGACCCAATTCACCCCTCCACTTT,CASSELGPNSPLHF,.,TRBJ1-6,TRBV6-1,.
TGTGCCAGCAGCTTAGTGGGGGGAATCCGAGAGCAGTACTTC,CASSLVGGIREQYF,.,TRBJ2-7,TRBV7-9,.
TGTGCCAGCCCAGCGGGAGGGTTAAATGAGCAGTTCTTC,CASPAGGLNEQFF,.,TRBJ2-1,TRBV6-1,TRBD2
TGTGCCAGCGGGAGAGGGAATAAAGATGAGCAGTTCTTC,CASGRGNKDEQFF,.,TRBJ2-1,TRBV6-5,.
TGTGCCAGTAGTCCCCGACTTTTGAGCTACAATGAGCAGTTCTTC,CASSPRLLSYNEQFF,.,TRBJ2-1,TRBV19,.
TGTGCCAGCAGTTTTAGTATCTCCTACAATGAGCAGTTCTTC,CASSFSISYNEQFF,.,TRBJ2-1,TRBV27,.
TGTGCCAGCAGCTTAGAGGGTTCAGCCACAGATACGCAGTATTTT,CASSLEGSATDTQYF,.,TRBJ2-3,TRBV7-3,.
TGTGCCAGCAGCTTTAGTGCCTCCCCCTACAATGAGCAGTTCTTC,CASSFSASPYNEQFF,.,TRBJ2-1,TRBV7-8,.
TGTGCCAGCAGTTTGTACAGGAGAGGGGAGACCCAGTACTTC,CASSLYRRGETQYF,.,TRBJ2-5,TRBV28,.
TGTGCCACCAGCAGGGTCCGGGACAGGAGCACAGATACGCAGTATTTT,CATSRVRDRSTDTQYF,.,TRBJ2-3,TRBV15,TRBD1
TGTGCCAGTAGTATTACCGGTAACAATCAGCCCCAGCATTTT,CASSITGNNQPQHF,.,TRBJ1-5,TRBV19,.
TGTGCCAGCAGCTCCACCTCTCAGGATCGCAATCAGCCCCAGCATTTT,CASSSTSQDRNQPQHF,.,TRBJ1-5,TRBV7-2,.
TGCGCCAGCAGCTCCAGAGACAGGGTGTACACTGAAGCTTTCTTT,CASSSRDRVYTEAFF,.,TRBJ1-1,TRBV5-1,TRBD1
TGTGCCAGCAGTGATGGTCCAAAATACGACAATGAGCAGTTCTTC,CASSDGPKYDNEQFF,.,TRBJ2-1,TRBV6-4,.
TGTGCTAGCAGCTCGGACAGGGGCACTGAAGCTTTCTTT,CASSSDRGTEAFF,.,TRBJ1-1,TRBV7-7,TRBD1
TGTGCCAGCACTACGAAAGCGGGAGCTGGCACAGATACGCAGTATTTT,CASTTKAGAGTDTQYF,once,TRBJ2-3,TRBV5-4,TRBD2
TGTGCCAGTAGTTTCCTAAGCGGGAGCTCCTACAATGAGCAGTTCTTC,CASSFLSGSSYNEQFF,once,TRBJ2-1,TRBV19,TRBD2
TGTGCCAGCAGATCCTCGGGCGGTGAGCAGTACTTC,CASRSSGGEQYF,once,TRBJ2-7,TRBV6-6,.
TGTGCCAGTAGTATAGGACGTGCTGGAAACACCATATATTTT,CASSIGRAGNTIYF,.,TRBJ1-3,TRBV19,.
TGTGCCAGCAGTCGATCCACAACAGGGGAAGCTTTCTTT,CASSRSTTGEAFF,.,TRBJ1-1,TRBV6-6,.
TGTGCCAGCAGCTCCGGGACAGGGGGTTACAATGAGCAGTTCTTC,CASSSGTGGYNEQFF,.,TRBJ2-1,TRBV5-4,TRBD1